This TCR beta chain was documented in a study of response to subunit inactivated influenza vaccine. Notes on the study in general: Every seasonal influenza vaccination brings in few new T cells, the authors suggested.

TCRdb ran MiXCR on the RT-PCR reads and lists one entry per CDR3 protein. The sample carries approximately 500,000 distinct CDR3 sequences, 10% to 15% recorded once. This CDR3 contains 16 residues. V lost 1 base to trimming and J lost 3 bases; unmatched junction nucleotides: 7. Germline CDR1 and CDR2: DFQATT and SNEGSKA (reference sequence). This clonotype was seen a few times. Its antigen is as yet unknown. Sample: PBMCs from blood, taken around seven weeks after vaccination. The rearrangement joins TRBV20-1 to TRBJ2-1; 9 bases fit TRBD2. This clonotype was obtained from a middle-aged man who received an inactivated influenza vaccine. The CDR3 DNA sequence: TGCAGTGCTAGAGCCCCGACTAGCGGTTACTACAATGAGCAGTTCTTC. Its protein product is CSARAPTSGYYNEQFF.